Each of the 18 T cell receptor beta chains below was sequenced from the same sample in a study of response to subunit inactivated influenza vaccine. MiXCR was run by TCRdb on the RT-PCR reads, yielding one entry per CDR3 protein. The top ten hold less than 9% of the sample, which has roughly 650,000 distinct CDR3 sequences, roughly 15% seen once. The sample consisted of PBMCs from blood, taken 14 days before vaccination. The receptors were sampled from a man in his forties or fifties who received an inactivated influenza vaccine.

V is TRBV7-2 and J is TRBJ2-3; D uncertain. Trimming left V 0 bases short and J 8 bases short, with 21 bases between. The CDR3 loop spans 17 amino acids. Germline loops: CDR1 SGHTA, CDR2 FQGNSA. The chain's CDR3 is CASSLAGGGLLLSTQYF. The CDR3 region has the DNA TGTGCCAGCAGCTTAGCCGGCGGCGGTCTCTTGTTAAGTACGCAGTATTTT.

The chain employs TRBV4-1 and TRBJ1-2; no definite D call. In germline, CDR1 is MGHRA, CDR2 YSYEKL. There are 15 residues in the CDR3. V was shortened by 0 bases and J by 5 bases, with 13 bases between the two germline ends. Here the CDR3 reads CASSQDSGSGYGYTF. The CDR3 nucleotides read TGCGCCAGCAGCCAAGATTCCGGGTCGGGGTATGGCTACACCTTC.

This clonotype was found a few times. The V gene is TRBV5-1, the J gene TRBJ2-7; 11 positions match TRBD1. V shed 4 bases and J 4 bases; nucleotides not matched to a gene: 4. The germline V gene encodes CDR1 SGHRS and CDR2 YFSETQ. This CDR3 has 14 residues. In DNA, the CDR3 is TGCGCCAGCAGCGGGACAGGGGGTGGTTACGAGCAGTACTTC. As protein: CASSGTGGGYEQYF.

This chain joins TRBV2 and TRBJ2-1, with no clear D. CDR1 and CDR2 from the germline V gene are SNHLY and FYNNEI. Trimming removed 3 bases from V and 12 bases from J, with 9 bases in between. This CDR3 is built from 11 residues. CDR3 DNA sequence: TGTGCCAGCAGTGAGACTTACGGGCAGTTCTTC. Its protein product is CASSETYGQFF.

This clonotype was detected a few times. The CDR3 protein is CASSSIDRVYTGELFF. The CDR3 nucleotides read TGTGCCAGCAGCTCAATAGACAGGGTATACACCGGGGAGCTGTTTTTT. The chain has TRBV7-2 and TRBJ2-2; 7 positions agree with TRBD1. Trimming removed 4 bases from V and 3 bases from J; junction bases left unmatched: 8. The CDR3 runs to 16 residues. The V gene's germline CDR1 is SGHTA and CDR2 FQGNSA.

This clonotype was seen only once. This chain's CDR3 is CASSSLGTVDDEQFF. Here the CDR3 DNA reads TGTGCCAGCAGCTCACTCGGGACGGTGGATGATGAGCAGTTCTTC. The rearrangement joins TRBV6-2 or TRBV6-3 to TRBJ2-1; either TRBD1 or TRBD2 may supply D (5 bases each). V was clipped by 6 bases and J by 8 bases, with 20 bases between them. The V gene's germline CDR1 is MNHEY and CDR2 SVGEGT. This CDR3 has 15 residues.

A few counts support this clonotype. The chain recombines TRBV9 with TRBJ2-3; D is undetermined. The CDR3 has 12 amino acids. Between the trimmed V and J ends, which lost 0 bases and 6 bases, there was a span of 5 bases. CDR1 and CDR2 from the germline V gene are SGDLS and YYNGEE. The CDR3 DNA sequence: TGTGCCAGCAGCGTAGCTTGGGATACGCAGTATTTT. As protein: CASSVAWDTQYF.

The rearrangement joins TRBV6-5 to TRBJ1-5; D remains unclear. This CDR3 contains 13 residues. Germline V CDR1 and CDR2: MNHEY, SVGAGI. V was shortened by 4 bases and J by 5 bases, with 9 bases between the two germline ends. CDR3 protein: CASSSMYDQPQHF. The CDR3 coding sequence is TGTGCCAGCAGTTCCATGTACGATCAGCCCCAGCATTTT.

In its sample, this clonotype was seen a few times. The chain couples TRBV5-1 to TRBJ2-5; TRBD2 agrees at 10 bases. Germline V lookup: CDR1 SGHRS, CDR2 YFSETQ. J lost 0 bases, V lost 8 bases, and 10 bases had no gene match. The CDR3 length is 16 residues. CDR3 sequence reads: CASAPRSGRDQETQYF. CDR3 nucleotides: TGCGCCAGTGCACCGAGGAGCGGGAGGGACCAAGAGACCCAGTACTTC. Drawing the rest from reference TRBV5-1 and TRBJ2-5, the complete variable domain is KAGVTQTPRYLIKTRGQQVTLSCSPISGHRSVSWYQQTPGQGLQFLFEYFSETQRNKGNFPGRFSGRQFSNSRSEMNVSTLELGDSALYLCASAPRSGRDQETQYFGPGTRLLVL.

About this clonotype itself: A junction boundary mismatches the germline segment, possibly from a read error. V gene TRBV5-1 combines with J gene TRBJ1-1, with 9 nucleotides matching TRBD1. This CDR3 comprises 16 residues. Germline CDR1 SGHRS, CDR2 YFSETQ. The CDR3 spells CSSSLGGTGQNTEAFF. In nucleotides, the CDR3 is TGCTCCAGCAGCTTGGGAGGGACAGGGCAGAACACTGAAGCTTTCTTT.

The chain links TRBV6-1 to TRBJ1-2; 7 positions match TRBD1. CDR1 and CDR2 from the germline V gene are MNHNS and SASEGT. CDR3 length equals 14 residues. With V trimmed by 6 bases and J by 5 bases, 9 bases remained unmatched. The CDR3 loop is CASRRTGQLYGYTF. The CDR3 coding sequence is TGTGCCAGCAGACGCACGGGACAGTTATATGGCTACACCTTC.

This clonotype turned up a few times. The rearrangement uses TRBV4-2 and TRBJ2-6; D gene uncertain. The length of the CDR3 is 15 residues. CDR1 is LGHNA, CDR2 YNFKEQ, per germline. Trimming removed 0 bases at V and 0 bases at J, with 3 bases between. The CDR3 loop is CASSQEPSGANVLTF. Here the CDR3 DNA reads TGTGCCAGCAGCCAAGAGCCCTCTGGGGCCAACGTCCTGACTTTC.

This chain joins TRBV7-2 and TRBJ1-6, with 10 bases aligning to TRBD1. After removal of 2 bases from V and 13 bases from J, the junction contained 14 bases not matched to a gene. There are 17 residues in the CDR3. The V gene's germline CDR1 is SGHTA and CDR2 FQGNSA. CDR3 nucleotides: TGTGCCAGCAGCTTACCCCTCCTGTCGGACAGGGGGGCCCCCCTCCACTTT. Protein sequence: CASSLPLLSDRGAPLHF.

The rearrangement joins TRBV5-1 to TRBJ1-2; a weak D match, TRBD1 (5 bases). V lost 4 bases to trimming and J lost 7 bases, with 20 bases between them. The CDR3 length is 15 residues. Germline assignment: CDR1 SGHRS and CDR2 YFSETQ. Written as DNA, the CDR3 is TGCGCCAGCAGCCTGTTTGGGGATTTGGGACCTGGCTACACCTTC. This translates into CASSLFGDLGPGYTF.

This sequence joins TRBV12-3 or TRBV12-4 and TRBJ2-7, with 11 bases lining up with TRBD2. V lost 1 base to trimming and J lost 1 base; unmatched junction nucleotides: 6. CDR3 length: 17 residues. The CDR3, as DNA: TGTGCCAGCAGTTTAGTAATAGCGGGAGGGGGGTCCTACGAGCAGTACTTC. Amino acid sequence: CASSLVIAGGGSYEQYF.

In this sample, this clonotype turned up a few times. The rearrangement links TRBV5-5 to TRBJ2-7; possible D gene TRBD2, 6 bases. V lost 1 base, J lost 6 bases, and 11 bases lay in between. There are 13 residues in the CDR3. Germline CDR1 is SGHKS and CDR2 is YYEKEE (reference sequence). DNA for the CDR3: TGTGCCAGCAGCTTGTCGGAGGGTTTCGAGCAGTACTTC. Protein: CASSLSEGFEQYF.

This clonotype was seen only a few times. The rearrangement joins TRBV7-9 to TRBJ2-1, with D possibly called TRBD1 or TRBD2 (5 bases each). Germline CDR1 and CDR2: SEHNR and FQNEAQ (reference sequence). The CDR3 has 17 residues. With 6 bases removed from V and 7 bases from J, the gap between germline ends came to 25 bases. In nucleotides, the CDR3 is TGTGCCAGCAGACCCCGGGCTAGGGACGCTGGGTGGAATGAGCAGTTCTTC. This translates into CASRPRARDAGWNEQFF.

The chain couples TRBV7-8 to TRBJ2-2; tentatively, D is TRBD1 (5 bases). Looked up from germline, CDR1 is SGHVS and CDR2 is FQNEAQ. This CDR3 has 13 amino acids. V was cut by 4 bases and J by 15 bases, with 18 bases left in between. The CDR3 sequence: CASSSQDQGLVFF. The CDR3 region has the DNA TGTGCCAGCAGCTCCCAGGATCAGGGTTTGGTGTTTTTT.